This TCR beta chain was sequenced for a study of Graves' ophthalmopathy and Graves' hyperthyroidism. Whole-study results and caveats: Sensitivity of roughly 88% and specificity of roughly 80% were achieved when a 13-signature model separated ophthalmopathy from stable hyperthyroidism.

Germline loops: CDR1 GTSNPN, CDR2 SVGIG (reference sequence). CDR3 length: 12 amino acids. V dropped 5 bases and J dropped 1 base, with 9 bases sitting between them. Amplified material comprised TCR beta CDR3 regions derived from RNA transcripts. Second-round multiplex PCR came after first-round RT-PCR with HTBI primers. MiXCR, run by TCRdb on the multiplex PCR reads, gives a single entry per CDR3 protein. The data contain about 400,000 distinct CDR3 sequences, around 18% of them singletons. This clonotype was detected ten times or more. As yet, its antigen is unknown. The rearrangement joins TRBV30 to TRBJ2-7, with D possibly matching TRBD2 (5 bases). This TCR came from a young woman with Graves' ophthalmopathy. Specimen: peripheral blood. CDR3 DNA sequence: TGTGCCTGGGAACGCGGGTCCTACGAGCAGTACTTC. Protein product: CAWERGSYEQYF.